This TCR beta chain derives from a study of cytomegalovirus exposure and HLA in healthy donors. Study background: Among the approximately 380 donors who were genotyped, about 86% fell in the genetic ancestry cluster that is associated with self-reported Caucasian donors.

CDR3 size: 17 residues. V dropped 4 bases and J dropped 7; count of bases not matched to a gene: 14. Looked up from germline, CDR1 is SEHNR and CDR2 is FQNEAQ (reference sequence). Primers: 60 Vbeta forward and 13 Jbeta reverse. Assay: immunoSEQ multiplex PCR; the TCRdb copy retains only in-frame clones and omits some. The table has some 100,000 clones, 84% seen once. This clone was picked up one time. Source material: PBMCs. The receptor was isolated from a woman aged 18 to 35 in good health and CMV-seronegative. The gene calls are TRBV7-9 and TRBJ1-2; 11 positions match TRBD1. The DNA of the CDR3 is TGTGCCAGCAGCTCATACCTCCTCGGACAGGGGGCAGGTGGCTACACCTTC. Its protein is CASSSYLLGQGAGGYTF.